The 9 T cell receptor beta chains reported below all come from one sample, sequenced in a study of early T cells in non-severe SARS-CoV-2 infection. TCRdb itself ran the 5' RACE reads through MiXCR, one entry per CDR3 protein. The repertoire holds 65,000 to 75,000 distinct CDR3 sequences, approximately 4.5% seen once, with 3.5% to 4% in the top ten. This sample comprised whole blood, obtained at baseline. Receptors originate from an adult who was a healthcare worker with PCR-confirmed SARS-CoV-2 infection or an uninfected control (not recorded which). The donor label of this sample is uncertain.

This clonotype has ten or more counts. The chain links TRBV9 to TRBJ2-5, with TRBD1 matching 8 bases. Trimming removed 1 base from V and 4 bases from J; junction bases left unmatched: 3. The germline V gene encodes CDR1 SGDLS and CDR2 YYNGEE. There are 14 residues in the CDR3. The chain's CDR3 is CASSVQGAGETQYF. The CDR3 nucleotides are TGTGCCAGCAGCGTACAGGGGGCGGGAGAGACCCAGTACTTC.

This clonotype was observed at least ten times. The V gene is TRBV6-5, the J gene TRBJ1-1; no reliable D call. CDR1 and CDR2 (germline): MNHEY, SVGAGI. CDR3 length: 13 amino acids. V dropped 4 bases and J dropped 2 bases, with 8 bases sitting between them. CDR3 DNA: TGTGCCAGCAGTTTAAGTCGAAACACTGAAGCTTTCTTT. This translates into CASSLSRNTEAFF.

The chain joins TRBV7-8 to TRBJ2-7; D gene ambiguous. The CDR3 is 11 residues long. Trimming took off 3 bases at V and 6 bases at J, with 6 bases between the two ends. Germline values: CDR1 SGHVS, CDR2 FQNEAQ. The CDR3 loop reads CASSFSREQYF. CDR3 nucleotide sequence: TGTGCCAGCAGCTTCTCTCGCGAGCAGTACTTC.

This clonotype appeared a few times. The CDR3 DNA sequence: TGCGCCAGCAGCGGGTTTAGATCTGGGGCCAACGTCCTGACTTTC. Amino acid sequence: CASSGFRSGANVLTF. J is TRBJ2-6 and V is TRBV5-1; D ambiguous. The CDR3 has 15 residues. Between the trimmed V and J ends, which lost 4 bases and 1 base, there was a span of 9 bases. From germline, CDR1 is SGHRS and CDR2 YFSETQ.

This clonotype was seen a handful of times. The genes are TRBV7-6 and TRBJ2-1; D ambiguous. The CDR3 runs 16 residues. With 4 bases removed from V and 2 bases from J, the gap between germline ends came to 15 bases. CDR1 is SGHVS, CDR2 FNYEAQ, per germline. This chain's CDR3 is CASSYKPLNTYNEQFF. The DNA of the CDR3 is TGTGCCAGCAGCTATAAACCACTGAACACCTACAATGAGCAGTTCTTC.

This clonotype showed up many times. The chain combines TRBV4-3 with TRBJ1-2; unclear D gene. The CDR3 has 14 amino acids. The V end lost 7 bases, the J end lost 7 bases, and 19 bases lay between the germline ends. The germline V gene encodes CDR1 LGHNA and CDR2 YSLEER. The DNA of the CDR3 is TGCGCCAGCACCCGGAGAGGCACAGAGGGTGGCTACACCTTC. Protein: CASTRRGTEGGYTF.

Many counts were recorded for this clonotype. This chain uses TRBV10-3 with TRBJ1-1; the D is unclear. The germline V and J ends were trimmed by 3 bases and 2 bases, with 7 bases remaining between them. Germline loops: CDR1 ENHRY, CDR2 SYGVKD. CDR3 length equals 13 residues. CDR3 DNA: TGTGCCATCAGTGATTTAACTAACACTGAAGCTTTCTTT. Translated, it gives CAISDLTNTEAFF.

This clonotype was counted ten times or more. The rearrangement links TRBV7-9 to TRBJ1-1, with TRBD1 as a possible D gene (5 bases). The CDR3 loop spans 11 amino acids. Trimming removed 6 bases from V and 8 bases from J, with 10 bases in between. Germline lookup yields CDR1 SEHNR and CDR2 FQNEAQ (reference sequence). The CDR3 nucleotides are TGTGCCAGCAGTAAGACAGACGAAGCTTTCTTT. This encodes CASSKTDEAFF.

The sample holds many counts of this clonotype. The chain joins TRBV2 to TRBJ2-5; the D is unclear. The CDR3 length is 13 residues. Germline CDR1 reads SNHLY; CDR2 reads FYNNEI. V was trimmed by 6 bases and J by 2 bases, leaving 10 bases between them. The CDR3 region is CASSRTTQETQYF. The CDR3 region has the DNA TGTGCCAGCAGCCGCACCACTCAAGAGACCCAGTACTTC.